This TCR beta chain came from a study of cytomegalovirus exposure and HLA in healthy donors. The CDR3 sequence is 15 residues long. V lost 1 base, J lost 4 bases, and 11 bases lay in between. The germline gives CDR1 KGHSH, CDR2 LQKENI. The PCR had 60 Vbeta and 13 Jbeta primers. Clones were read by immunoSEQ multiplex PCR, and TCRdb kept only the in-frame ones, dropping some. The sample carries 95,000 to 150,000 clones, approximately 65% recorded once. This clone was observed a few times. This receptor was identified in a man younger than 35 in good health and CMV-seronegative. The V gene is TRBV18, the J gene TRBJ1-5; no definite D call. The specimen sequenced was PBMCs. The CDR3 spells CASSPRPDGNQPQHF. The DNA for the CDR3 is TGTGCCAGCTCACCACGGCCAGACGGGAATCAGCCCCAGCATTTT.